The rows below give T cell receptor beta chains drawn from one sample of a study of T cell responses to AZD1222 COVID-19 vaccine. Clones were sequenced by immunoSEQ multiplex PCR, and TCRdb holds only the in-frame ones, with some missing. The profile shows around 70,000 clones, roughly 89% of them singletons. The material sequenced was peripheral blood, taken on day 0 of AZD1222 vaccination. The receptors were gathered from an adult in good health. Both conserved end residues are part of each CDR3. A D gene is named only where the DNA matches it firmly. Size is omitted from some rows. Given values are once, few, many or a class for expanded clones.

d_call	v_call	j_call	clone_size	cdr3_aa	cdr3_nt
.	TRBV7-6	TRBJ1-1	.	CASSFRLPPTEAFF	TGTGCCAGCAGCTTCAGGCTACCTCCCACTGAAGCTTTCTTT
.	TRBV7-7	TRBJ2-1	.	CASSRRGSDEQFF	TGTGCCAGCAGCAGGAGGGGTTCCGATGAGCAGTTCTTC
.	TRBV10-1	TRBJ1-1	.	CASRDSMNTEAFF	TGCGCCAGCAGAGACAGCATGAACACTGAAGCTTTCTTT
.	TRBV2	TRBJ2-3	.	CASSPGVVGTDTQYF	TGTGCCAGCAGCCCCGGGGTTGTGGGGACAGATACGCAGTATTTT
.	TRBV15	TRBJ1-3	.	CATSRVGVGNTIYF	TGTGCCACCAGCAGAGTGGGGGTCGGAAACACCATATATTTT
.	TRBV5-5	TRBJ2-3	.	CASSLTRDPDTQYF	TGTGCCAGCAGCTTGACCCGGGATCCAGATACGCAGTATTTT
.	TRBV27	TRBJ2-5	few	CASSSQYLETQYF	TGTGCCAGCAGTTCACAGTACCTGGAGACCCAGTACTTC
.	TRBV28	TRBJ2-7	.	CASSLYGSYEQYF	TGTGCCAGCAGTTTATATGGCTCCTACGAGCAGTACTTC
TRBD1	TRBV6-2/TRBV6-3	TRBJ2-7	.	CASSGFRDRAYEQYF	TGTGCCAGCAGTGGATTCCGGGACAGGGCCTACGAGCAGTACTTC
.	TRBV6-5	TRBJ1-1	.	CASRIRRPNTEAFF	TGTGCCAGCAGGATCAGGCGACCGAACACTGAAGCTTTCTTT
.	TRBV7-2	TRBJ2-1	once	CASSLEGGSSSYNEQFF	TGTGCCAGCAGCTTAGAGGGCGGATCCAGCTCCTACAATGAGCAGTTCTTC
TRBD1	TRBV29-1	TRBJ2-7	once	CSVEDLSGTGAGEQYF	TGCAGCGTTGAAGACCTATCCGGGACAGGGGCGGGAGAGCAGTACTTC
.	TRBV11-2	TRBJ2-5	.	CASSLVSRETQYF	TGTGCCAGCAGCTTAGTCTCCAGGGAGACCCAGTACTTC
.	TRBV11-2	TRBJ2-3	.	CASSGQDTQYF	TGTGCCAGCAGCGGGCAAGATACGCAGTATTTT
TRBD2	TRBV3-1/TRBV3-2	TRBJ2-3	.	CASSQDGGLATDTQYF	TGTGCCAGCAGCCAAGATGGGGGACTAGCGACAGATACGCAGTATTTT
.	TRBV6-5	TRBJ1-5	.	CASIRSQGNNQPQHF	TGTGCCAGCATTAGATCGCAGGGAAACAATCAGCCCCAGCATTTT
.	TRBV6-2/TRBV6-3	TRBJ1-5	.	CASSKRTDMGSNQPQHF	TGTGCCAGCAGTAAACGGACAGATATGGGGAGCAATCAGCCCCAGCATTTT
.	TRBV30	TRBJ1-5	.	CAWSDFPNQPQHF	TGTGCCTGGAGTGACTTTCCCAATCAGCCCCAGCATTTT
.	TRBV3-1/TRBV3-2	TRBJ1-1	.	CASSQDWGGVSEAFF	TGTGCCAGCAGCCAAGATTGGGGGGGGGTCTCTGAAGCTTTCTTT
TRBD2	TRBV6-4	TRBJ2-3	.	CASRQLAGGFTDTQYF	TGTGCCAGCAGACAACTAGCGGGAGGATTCACAGATACGCAGTATTTT
TRBD1	TRBV24-1	TRBJ2-7	once	CATSDSSPGQGSVYEQYF	TGTGCCACCAGTGATTCGTCTCCGGGACAGGGGTCGGTCTACGAGCAGTACTTC
TRBD1	TRBV16	TRBJ2-5	.	CASSQSPGGVTQYF	TGTGCCAGCAGCCAATCACCAGGGGGTGTGACCCAGTACTTC
.	TRBV19	TRBJ1-1	.	CASSIDLVRLTEAFF	TGTGCCAGTAGTATAGATCTCGTCAGGCTCACTGAAGCTTTCTTT
TRBD2	TRBV28	TRBJ2-1	.	CASSPPPAGISGSEQFF	TGTGCCAGCAGTCCACCCCCAGCGGGAATAAGTGGGAGTGAGCAGTTCTTC
.	TRBV6-6	TRBJ1-2	.	CASSFRQIYGYTF	TGTGCCAGCAGTTTTAGACAGATATATGGCTACACCTTC
.	TRBV12-3/TRBV12-4	TRBJ1-4	.	CASSFTGNEKLFF	TGTGCCAGCAGTTTTACGGGGAATGAAAAACTGTTTTTT
TRBD2	TRBV27	TRBJ2-7	.	CASSISGTSYEQYF	TGTGCCAGCAGTATTAGCGGGACCTCCTACGAGCAGTACTTC
.	TRBV7-2	TRBJ2-3	.	CASSPPPSTDTQYF	TGTGCCAGCAGCCCCCCGCCAAGCACAGATACGCAGTATTTT
.	TRBV13	TRBJ1-5	.	CASSLGGSNQPQHF	TGTGCCAGCAGCTTAGGGGGGAGCAATCAGCCCCAGCATTTT
.	TRBV5-1	TRBJ1-1	.	CASSGGQSNTEAFF	TGCGCCAGCAGCGGGGGGCAGTCGAACACTGAAGCTTTCTTT
TRBD2	TRBV9	TRBJ2-1	.	CASSVGRTSGTNYNEQFF	TGTGCCAGCAGCGTAGGCAGGACTAGCGGAACAAATTACAATGAGCAGTTCTTC
.	TRBV19	TRBJ2-3	few	CASSEGGMTDTQYF	TGTGCCAGTAGTGAGGGCGGGATGACAGATACGCAGTATTTT
TRBD1	TRBV24-1	TRBJ2-5	.	CATSDPGTGWETQYF	TGTGCCACCAGTGATCCTGGGACAGGCTGGGAGACCCAGTACTTC
.	TRBV6-5	TRBJ1-5	.	CASSRGGYQPQHF	TGTGCCAGCAGTCGAGGTGGATATCAGCCCCAGCATTTT
TRBD1	TRBV6-5	TRBJ2-5	.	CASSYRGRETQYF	TGTGCCAGCAGTTACAGGGGGCGAGAGACCCAGTACTTC
.	TRBV6-5	TRBJ2-2	.	CASSYSTRILSGELFF	TGTGCCAGCAGTTACTCGACGAGGATTCTGAGCGGGGAGCTGTTTTTT
TRBD2	TRBV9	TRBJ2-1	.	CASSVEGLAWNEQFF	TGTGCCAGCAGCGTAGAGGGACTAGCGTGGAATGAGCAGTTCTTC
.	TRBV30	TRBJ2-5	.	CAWSVGETQYF	TGTGCCTGGAGTGTAGGAGAGACCCAGTACTTC
.	TRBV6-5	TRBJ1-1	.	CASSYSSGTANTEAFF	TGTGCCAGCAGTTACTCGAGTGGGACGGCGAACACTGAAGCTTTCTTT
TRBD1	TRBV7-9	TRBJ2-2	.	CASRQQYRGRNTGELFF	TGTGCCAGCAGACAACAATACAGGGGGCGGAACACCGGGGAGCTGTTTTTT
.	TRBV7-3	TRBJ2-3	.	CASSLTFQSGGTDTQYF	TGTGCCAGCAGCTTAACCTTCCAATCTGGCGGCACAGATACGCAGTATTTT
TRBD1	TRBV28	TRBJ1-5	once	CASRGRTGAARPQHF	TGTGCCAGCAGGGGCCGGACAGGGGCTGCGCGGCCCCAGCATTTT
.	TRBV6-5	TRBJ1-2	few	CASSQRGNYGYTF	TGTGCCAGCAGTCAAAGGGGAAACTATGGCTACACCTTC